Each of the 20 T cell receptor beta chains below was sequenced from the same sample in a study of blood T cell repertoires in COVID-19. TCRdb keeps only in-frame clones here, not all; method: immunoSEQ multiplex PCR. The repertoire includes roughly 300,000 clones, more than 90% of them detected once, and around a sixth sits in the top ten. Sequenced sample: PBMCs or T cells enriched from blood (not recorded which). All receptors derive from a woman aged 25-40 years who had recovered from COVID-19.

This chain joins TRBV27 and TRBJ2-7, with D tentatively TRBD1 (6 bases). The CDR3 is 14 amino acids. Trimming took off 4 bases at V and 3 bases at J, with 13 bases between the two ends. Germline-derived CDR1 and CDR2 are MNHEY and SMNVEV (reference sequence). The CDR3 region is CASSSRDTNYEQYF. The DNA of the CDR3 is TGTGCCAGCAGTTCCCGGGACACCAACTACGAGCAGTACTTC.

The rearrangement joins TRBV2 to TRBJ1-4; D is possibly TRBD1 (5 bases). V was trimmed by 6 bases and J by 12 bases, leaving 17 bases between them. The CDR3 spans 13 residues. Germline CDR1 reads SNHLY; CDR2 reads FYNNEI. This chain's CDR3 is CASRAFGARELFF. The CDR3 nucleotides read TGTGCCAGCAGAGCCTTTGGGGCTCGGGAACTGTTTTTT.

CDR3: CASSYSAGDNYGYTF. DNA of the CDR3: TGTGCCAGCAGTTACTCGGCAGGCGATAACTATGGCTACACCTTC. This chain joins TRBV6-2 or TRBV6-3 and TRBJ1-2; unclear D gene. The germline V and J ends were trimmed by 0 bases and 1 base, with 9 bases remaining between them. There are 15 residues in the CDR3. In germline, CDR1 is MNHEY, CDR2 SVGEGT.

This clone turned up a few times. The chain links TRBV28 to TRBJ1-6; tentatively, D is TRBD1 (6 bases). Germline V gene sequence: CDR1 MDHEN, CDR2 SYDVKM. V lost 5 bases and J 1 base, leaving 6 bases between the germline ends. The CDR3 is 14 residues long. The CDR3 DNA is TGTGCCAGCAGTACAGGGTCCTATAATTCACCCCTCCACTTT. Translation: CASSTGSYNSPLHF.

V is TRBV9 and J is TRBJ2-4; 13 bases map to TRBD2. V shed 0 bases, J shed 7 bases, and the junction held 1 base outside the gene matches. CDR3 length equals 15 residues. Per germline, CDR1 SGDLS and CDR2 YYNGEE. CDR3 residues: CASSVGTSGSNIQYF. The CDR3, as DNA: TGTGCCAGCAGCGTAGGGACTAGCGGGAGTAACATTCAGTACTTC.

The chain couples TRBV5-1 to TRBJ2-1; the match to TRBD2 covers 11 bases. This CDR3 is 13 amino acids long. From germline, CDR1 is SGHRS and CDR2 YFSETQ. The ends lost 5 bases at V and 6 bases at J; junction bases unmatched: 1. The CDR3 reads CASRLAGANEQFF. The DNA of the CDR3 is TGCGCCAGCAGACTAGCGGGAGCCAATGAGCAGTTCTTC.

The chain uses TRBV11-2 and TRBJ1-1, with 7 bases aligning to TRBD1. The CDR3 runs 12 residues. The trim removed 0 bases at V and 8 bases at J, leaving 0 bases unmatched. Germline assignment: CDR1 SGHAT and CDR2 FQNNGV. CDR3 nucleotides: TGTGCCAGCAGCTTAGAGACAGGGGAAGCTTTCTTT. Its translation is CASSLETGEAFF.

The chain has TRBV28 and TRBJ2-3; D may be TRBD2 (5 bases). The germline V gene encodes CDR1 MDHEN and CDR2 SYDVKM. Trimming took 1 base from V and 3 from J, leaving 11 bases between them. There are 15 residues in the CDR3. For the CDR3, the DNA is TGTGCCAGCAGTTTATCGGGGTTTCGAACAGATACGCAGTATTTT. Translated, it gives CASSLSGFRTDTQYF.

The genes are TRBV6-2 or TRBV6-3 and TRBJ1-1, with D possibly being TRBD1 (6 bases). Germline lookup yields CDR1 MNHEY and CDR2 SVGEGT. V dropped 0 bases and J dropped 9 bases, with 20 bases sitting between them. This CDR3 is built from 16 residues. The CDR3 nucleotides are TGTGCCAGCAGTTACTCGAGTGGGGGATTCGGGGACAAAGCTTTCTTT. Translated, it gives CASSYSSGGFGDKAFF.

In DNA, the CDR3 is TGTGCCAGCAGTACCACCCACATCGGGGAAAAACTGTTTTTT. It codes for CASSTTHIGEKLFF. This rearrangement joins TRBV25-1 to TRBJ1-4, with D hard to call. The ends were cut back, 5 bases at V and 8 bases at J, with 15 bases in the middle. The length of the CDR3 is 14 residues. The germline CDR1 and CDR2 sequences are MGHDK and SYGVNS.

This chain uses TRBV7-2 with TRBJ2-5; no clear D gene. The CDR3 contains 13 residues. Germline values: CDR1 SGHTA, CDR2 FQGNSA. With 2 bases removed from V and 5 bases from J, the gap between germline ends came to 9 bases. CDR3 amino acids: CASSLTVRETQYF. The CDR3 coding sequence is TGTGCCAGCAGCTTAACCGTACGGGAGACCCAGTACTTC.

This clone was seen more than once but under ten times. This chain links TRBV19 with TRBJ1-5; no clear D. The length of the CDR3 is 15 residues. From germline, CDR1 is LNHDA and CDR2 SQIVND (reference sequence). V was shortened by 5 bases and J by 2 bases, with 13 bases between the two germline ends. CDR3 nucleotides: TGTGCCAGTAGTTCAGAGATTCGGGGCAATCAGCCCCAGCATTTT. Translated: CASSSEIRGNQPQHF.

CDR3: CATRRPGQMAYGYTF. As DNA, the CDR3 is TGTGCCACCCGAAGACCGGGACAGATGGCCTATGGCTACACCTTC. This sequence joins TRBV6-5 and TRBJ1-2; TRBD1 aligns across 7 bases. The V segment lost 10 bases and the J segment 4 bases; nucleotides outside the gene matches: 15. In germline, CDR1 is MNHEY, CDR2 SVGAGI. The CDR3 has 15 amino acids.

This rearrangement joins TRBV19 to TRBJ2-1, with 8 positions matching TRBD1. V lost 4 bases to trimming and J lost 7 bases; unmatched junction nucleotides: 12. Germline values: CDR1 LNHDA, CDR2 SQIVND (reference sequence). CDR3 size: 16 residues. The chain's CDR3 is CASSTYGTGRRNEQFF. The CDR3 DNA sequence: TGTGCCAGTAGTACCTACGGGACAGGCCGCCGGAATGAGCAGTTCTTC.

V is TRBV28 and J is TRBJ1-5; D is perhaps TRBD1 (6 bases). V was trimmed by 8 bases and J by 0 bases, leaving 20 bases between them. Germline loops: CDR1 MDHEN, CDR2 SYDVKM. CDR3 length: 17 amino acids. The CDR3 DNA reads TGTGCCAGCGAAGCCGGGACATCGGGGATTAGCAATCAGCCCCAGCATTTT. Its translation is CASEAGTSGISNQPQHF.

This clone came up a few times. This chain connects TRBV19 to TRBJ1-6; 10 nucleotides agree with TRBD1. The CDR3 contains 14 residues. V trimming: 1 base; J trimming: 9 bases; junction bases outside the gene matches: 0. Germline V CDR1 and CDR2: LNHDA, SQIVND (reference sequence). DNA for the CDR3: TGTGCCAGTAGTATAGGGGACAGGGGTTCACCCCTCCACTTT. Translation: CASSIGDRGSPLHF.

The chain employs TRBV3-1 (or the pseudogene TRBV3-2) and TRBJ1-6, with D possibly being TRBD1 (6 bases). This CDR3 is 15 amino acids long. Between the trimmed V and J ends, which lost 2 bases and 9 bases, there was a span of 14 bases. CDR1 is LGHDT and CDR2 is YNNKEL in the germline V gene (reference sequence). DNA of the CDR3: TGTGCCAGCAGCCAATATGGGGGCGGAGGTTCACCCCTCCACTTT. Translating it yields CASSQYGGGGSPLHF.

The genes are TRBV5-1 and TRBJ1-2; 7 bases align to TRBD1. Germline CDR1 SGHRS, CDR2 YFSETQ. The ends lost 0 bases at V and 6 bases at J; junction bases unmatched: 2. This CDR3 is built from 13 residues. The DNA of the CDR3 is TGCGCCAGCAGCTTGGCCAGGGGGGATGGCTACACCTTC. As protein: CASSLARGDGYTF.

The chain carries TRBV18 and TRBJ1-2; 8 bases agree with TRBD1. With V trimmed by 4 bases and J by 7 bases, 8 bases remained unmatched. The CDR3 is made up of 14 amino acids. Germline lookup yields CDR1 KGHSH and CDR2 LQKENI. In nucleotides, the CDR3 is TGTGCCAGCTCACTGGACAGGGCTAGCCTTGGCTACACCTTC. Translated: CASSLDRASLGYTF. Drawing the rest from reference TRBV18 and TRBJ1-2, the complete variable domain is NAGVMQNPRHLVRRRGQEARLRCSPMKGHSHVYWYRQLPEEGLKFMVYLQKENIIDESGMPKERFSAEFPKEGPSILRIQQVVRGDSAAYFCASSLDRASLGYTFGSGTRLTVV.

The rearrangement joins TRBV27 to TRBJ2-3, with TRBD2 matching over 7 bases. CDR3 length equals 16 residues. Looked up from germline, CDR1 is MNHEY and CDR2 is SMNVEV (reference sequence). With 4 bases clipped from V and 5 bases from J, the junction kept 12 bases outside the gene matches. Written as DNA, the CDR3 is TGTGCCAGCAGTTCCGGTGGCGGGGGTGAGGTAGATACGCAGTATTTT. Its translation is CASSSGGGGEVDTQYF.